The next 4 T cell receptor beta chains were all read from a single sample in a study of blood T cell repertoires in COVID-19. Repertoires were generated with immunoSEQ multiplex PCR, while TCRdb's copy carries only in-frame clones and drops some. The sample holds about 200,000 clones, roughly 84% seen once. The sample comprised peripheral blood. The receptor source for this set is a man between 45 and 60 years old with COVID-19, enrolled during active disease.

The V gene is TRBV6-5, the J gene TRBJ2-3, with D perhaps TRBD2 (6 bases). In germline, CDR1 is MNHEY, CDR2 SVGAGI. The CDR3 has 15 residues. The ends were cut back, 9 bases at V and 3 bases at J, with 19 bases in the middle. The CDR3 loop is CASSPKGLATDTQYF. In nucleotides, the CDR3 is TGTGCCAGTTCTCCGAAGGGACTTGCAACAGATACGCAGTATTTT.

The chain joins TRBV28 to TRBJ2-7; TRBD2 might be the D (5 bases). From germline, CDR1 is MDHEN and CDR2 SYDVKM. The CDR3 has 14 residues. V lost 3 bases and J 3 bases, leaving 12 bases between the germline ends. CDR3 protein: CASSFSGKSYEQYF. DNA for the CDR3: TGTGCCAGCAGTTTTTCCGGGAAAAGCTACGAGCAGTACTTC.

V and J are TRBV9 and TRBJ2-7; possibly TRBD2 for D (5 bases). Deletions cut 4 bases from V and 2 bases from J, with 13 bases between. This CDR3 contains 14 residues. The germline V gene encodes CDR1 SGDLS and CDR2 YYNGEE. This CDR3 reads CASSPEGSAYEQYF. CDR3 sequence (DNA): TGTGCCAGCAGCCCCGAAGGGAGCGCCTACGAGCAGTACTTC. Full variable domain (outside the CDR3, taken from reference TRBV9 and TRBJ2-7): DSGVTQTPKHLITATGQRVTLRCSPRSGDLSVYWYQQSLDQGLQFLIQYYNGEERAKGNILERFSAQQFPDLHSELNLSSLELGDSALYFCASSPEGSAYEQYFGPGTRLTVT.

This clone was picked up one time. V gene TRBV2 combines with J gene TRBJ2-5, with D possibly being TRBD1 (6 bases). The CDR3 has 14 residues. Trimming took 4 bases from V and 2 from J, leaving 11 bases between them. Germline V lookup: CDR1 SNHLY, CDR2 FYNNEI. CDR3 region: CASSGGQKQETQYF. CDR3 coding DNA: TGTGCCAGCAGTGGAGGACAGAAACAAGAGACCCAGTACTTC.